This T cell receptor beta chain originates from a study of cytomegalovirus exposure and HLA in healthy donors. General study points: Per published accounts, TCR beta sequences correctly predicted the HLA-A and HLA-B alleles of most subjects. Researchers catalogued some 160 TCR beta chains as cytomegalovirus-associated. Most CMV-associated TCR beta chains were later found to appear HLA-restricted.

As concerns this clone: Its antigen is currently unknown.

Though nominally healthy at sampling, donors likely had unrecorded immune exposures. V shed 5 bases and J 9 bases; nucleotides not matched to a gene: 10. CDR3 length equals 13 residues. The germline gives CDR1 SGHAT, CDR2 FQNNGV. The PCR made use of 60 Vbeta and 13 Jbeta primers. Libraries were prepared by immunoSEQ multiplex PCR; TCRdb keeps only in-frame clonotypes and omits some of them. This sample has under 250,000 clones, with around 73% found just once. The source is a woman aged 25 to 39 in good health and CMV-seronegative. Sequencing was carried out using PBMCs. J is TRBJ2-7 and V is TRBV11-2; 7 positions agree with TRBD2. CDR3 DNA sequence: TGTGCCAGCAGCCTTCCCAGCGGGATTGGGCAGTACTTC. Its protein is CASSLPSGIGQYF.